The source of this T cell receptor beta chain is a study of T cells in localized non-small cell lung cancer. Study-level results: Greater blood T cell density accompanied longer overall survival. Uninvolved adjacent lung had higher T cell clonality than tumor and all other tissues. Heterogeneity stays possible, as sequencing covered only one tumor region. Out of the top 100 tumor clones, a median around 57 were seen in adjacent lung.

In regard to this clone: Its specificity is not known.

CDR3 length: 12 residues. V was clipped by 6 bases and J by 8 bases, with 13 bases between them. Germline CDR1 is MDHEN and CDR2 is SYDVKM. Repertoires were generated with immunoSEQ multiplex PCR, while TCRdb's copy carries only in-frame clones and drops some. The sample includes about 28,000 clones, over 80% seen only once; the top ten take approximately 6.8%. The chain carries TRBV28 and TRBJ1-2; no clear D gene. This specimen consisted of peripheral blood, obtained before any cancer treatment. The receptor comes from a male donor at least 60 years old with stage I lung adenocarcinoma. CDR3 sequence reads: CASRLVGGGYTF. CDR3 nucleotide sequence: TGTGCCAGCAGGCTGGTTGGCGGAGGCTACACCTTC.